This T cell receptor beta chain was sequenced in a study of OX40 agonist ivuxolimab in advanced cancers. Germline V gene data show CDR1 as MNHEY and CDR2 as SMNVEV (reference sequence). The CDR3 length is 14 residues. J gave up 4 bases and V 2 bases, and 3 bases lay outside the gene matches. With baseline, cycle 4 day 1, and cycle 7 day 1 as timepoints, blood was sampled. Only in-frame clones appear in the TCRdb table, and some are missing; sequencing was by immunoSEQ multiplex PCR. The sample lists 75,000 or so clones, 70% to 90% occurring once. The J gene is TRBJ2-5, the V gene TRBV27; 8 positions match TRBD1. Specimen: CD4+ or CD8+ T cells sorted from blood, collected in a trial of the OX40 agonist ivuxolimab. This sequence was found in an adult with an advanced solid tumor such as melanoma, head and neck, liver or kidney cancer. This CDR3 is CASSLQTGGETQYF. CDR3 DNA sequence: TGTGCCAGCAGTTTACAAACAGGGGGAGAGACCCAGTACTTC.